This T cell receptor (beta chain) was captured by sequencing in a study of cytomegalovirus exposure and HLA in healthy donors. On the study more broadly: One earlier analysis, a look at around 170 million T cells, found roughly 110 million unique TCR beta sequences. Unique TCRs from HLA-typed donors, some 85 million of them, were held in an early data release.

Comments on this clone: Its antigen is not known.

V lost 7 bases and J lost 4, with 16 bases in between. Germline V gene lookup returns CDR1 LNHDA and CDR2 SQIVND (reference sequence). The CDR3 has 15 residues. The PCR had 60 Vbeta and 13 Jbeta primers. Measured with immunoSEQ multiplex PCR; TCRdb has only the in-frame clones, and not every one. The sample consists of about 150,000 clones, almost 85% of them appearing once. Study-level results: The listing of about 150 TCR beta chains classed them as cytomegalovirus-associated.

This sequence was found in a boy aged 2 to 9 in good health and CMV-seronegative. Material: PBMCs. The chain carries TRBV19 and TRBJ1-4, with D uncertain. As DNA, the CDR3 is TGTGCCAGTACCCTAGGGCCGGGATATAATGAAAAACTGTTTTTT. This sequence encodes CASTLGPGYNEKLFF.